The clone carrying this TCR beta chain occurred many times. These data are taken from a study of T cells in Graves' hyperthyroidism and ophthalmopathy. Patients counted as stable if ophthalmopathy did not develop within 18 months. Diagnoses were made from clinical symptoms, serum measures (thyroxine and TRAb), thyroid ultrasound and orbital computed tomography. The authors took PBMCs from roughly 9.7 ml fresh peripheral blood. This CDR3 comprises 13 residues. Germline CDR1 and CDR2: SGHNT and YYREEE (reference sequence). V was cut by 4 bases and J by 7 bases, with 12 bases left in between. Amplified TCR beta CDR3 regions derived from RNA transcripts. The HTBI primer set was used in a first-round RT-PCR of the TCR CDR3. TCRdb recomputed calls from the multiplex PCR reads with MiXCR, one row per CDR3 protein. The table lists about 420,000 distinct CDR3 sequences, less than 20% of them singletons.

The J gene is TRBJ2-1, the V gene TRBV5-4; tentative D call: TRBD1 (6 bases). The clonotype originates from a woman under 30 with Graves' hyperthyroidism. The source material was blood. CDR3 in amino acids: CASSIGTKNEQFF. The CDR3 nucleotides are TGTGCCAGCAGCATCGGGACAAAAAATGAGCAGTTCTTC.